The following is a T cell receptor (beta chain) sequence with its context. The data were taken from a study of blood T cell repertoires in COVID-19. TCRdb keeps only in-frame clones here, not all; method: immunoSEQ multiplex PCR. The profile shows some 59,000 clones, about three quarters of them singletons. V lost 2 bases and J 2 bases, leaving 7 bases between the germline ends. This CDR3 region has 13 residues. Germline CDR1 MNHEY, CDR2 SVGEGT. The specimen was peripheral blood. This receptor was identified in a man aged 25 to 40 with COVID-19, enrolled during active disease. The J gene is TRBJ2-7, the V gene TRBV6-2 or TRBV6-3; a possible D gene is TRBD1 (5 bases). The CDR3 DNA reads as TGTGCCAGCAGTTACATGGACACCTACGAGCAGTACTTC. Its translation: CASSYMDTYEQYF.